The 28 T cell receptor beta chains given below trace back to one sample, sequenced in a study of radiation and T cells in renal cell carcinoma. Profiled with immunoSEQ multiplex PCR; TCRdb holds only in-frame clones, not every one. This table holds 130,000 or so clones, about 88% found once. Stated time point: baseline pretreatment blood. Treatment defined: 15 Gy SBRT to primary tumor, nephrectomy 4 weeks later. The sample consisted of blood, taken from a patient whose treatment included radiotherapy and nephrectomy. These receptors were collected from a woman aged 50 to 60 with renal cell carcinoma.

The rearrangement joins TRBV30 to TRBJ1-6, with TRBD1 matching 7 bases. The CDR3 consists of 14 residues. Per germline, CDR1 GTSNPN and CDR2 SVGIG (reference sequence). Trimming took 5 bases from V and 4 from J; bases not matched to a gene: 5. CDR3 region: CAWVQGVYNSPLHF. CDR3 in DNA: TGTGCCTGGGTGCAGGGGGTTTATAATTCACCCCTCCACTTT.

The genes are TRBV25-1 and TRBJ1-5; 7 nucleotides line up with TRBD1. V was pared by 2 bases and J by 5 bases, with 6 bases of the junction left unmatched. CDR3 size: 15 residues. Germline CDR1 MGHDK, CDR2 SYGVNS. CDR3 region: CASSEIGQGDQPQHF. The CDR3 DNA sequence: TGTGCCAGCAGTGAAATAGGGCAGGGGGATCAGCCCCAGCATTTT.

This clone has just one count. The genes are TRBV5-4 and TRBJ2-5; D call uncertain. The germline V gene encodes CDR1 SGHNT and CDR2 YYREEE (reference sequence). Trimming stripped 2 bases from V and 4 bases from J, with 15 bases between. This CDR3 region has 15 residues. The CDR3 bases are TGTGCCAGCAGCTTTACGACAACCCACCGAGAGACCCAGTACTTC. Its translation is CASSFTTTHRETQYF.

The rearrangement uses TRBV19 and TRBJ2-3; 7 nucleotides match TRBD1. The CDR3 runs to 13 residues. The V gene's germline CDR1 is LNHDA and CDR2 SQIVND (reference sequence). The V gene end was trimmed by 7 bases and the J gene end by 2 bases; junction bases not matched to a gene: 3. The CDR3 DNA follows: TGTGCCAGTATTGACAGGGCCACAGATACGCAGTATTTT. This sequence encodes CASIDRATDTQYF.

This rearrangement joins TRBV10-3 to TRBJ2-5, with TRBD2 identical over 7 bases. Germline CDR1 ENHRY, CDR2 SYGVKD. This CDR3 has 15 residues. V shed 10 bases, J shed 1 base, and the junction held 12 bases outside the gene matches. CDR3 sequence (DNA): TGTGCCACATCCACCGGGCGGGGGTTCCAAGAGACCCAGTACTTC. This translates into CATSTGRGFQETQYF.

This clone was seen a single time. The CDR3 region is CASSDPGGAKNIQYF. In DNA form, the CDR3 reads TGTGCCAGTAGTGACCCCGGAGGGGCCAAAAACATTCAGTACTTC. The rearrangement uses TRBV19 and TRBJ2-4; weak D call: TRBD2 (6 bases). The V gene's germline CDR1 is LNHDA and CDR2 SQIVND (reference sequence). Trimming took 5 bases from V and 1 from J, leaving 12 bases between them. CDR3 length: 15 residues. The complete variable domain, with remaining parts taken from reference TRBV19 and TRBJ2-4, reads DGGITQSPKYLFRKEGQNVTLSCEQNLNHDAMYWYRQDPGQGLRLIYYSQIVNDFQKGDIAEGYSVSREKKESFPLTVTSAQKNPTAFYLCASSDPGGAKNIQYFGAGTRLSVL.

This clone was seen more than once but under ten times. The V gene is TRBV15, the J gene TRBJ1-2; the D is unclear. The CDR3 covers 14 residues. Trimming took off 1 base at V and 4 bases at J, with 10 bases between the two ends. From germline, CDR1 is LNHNV and CDR2 YYDKDF (reference sequence). CDR3 in amino acids: CATSRGAESYGYTF. CDR3 DNA sequence: TGTGCCACCAGCAGAGGGGCAGAAAGCTATGGCTACACCTTC.

The V gene is TRBV30, the J gene TRBJ1-5; possible D gene TRBD1, 6 bases. The CDR3 loop spans 13 amino acids. CDR1 and CDR2 from the germline V gene are GTSNPN and SVGIG (reference sequence). Deletions cut 3 bases from V and 7 bases from J, with 13 bases between. DNA of the CDR3: TGTGCCTGGAGGGAACAGGGTGGGCAGCCCCAGCATTTT. Its translation is CAWREQGGQPQHF.

The rearrangement links TRBV19 to TRBJ2-3, with 10 bases fitting TRBD1. The V gene's germline CDR1 is LNHDA and CDR2 SQIVND (reference sequence). The length of the CDR3 is 15 residues. The J segment lost 5 bases and the V segment lost 3 bases, leaving 5 bases of the junction unmatched. In DNA, the CDR3 is TGTGCCAGTAGTATGATGACAGGGGGCTTAGATACGCAGTATTTT. Protein sequence: CASSMMTGGLDTQYF.

This clone was seen only a few times. V is TRBV7-6 and J is TRBJ1-1; D is ambiguous. CDR3 length: 16 residues. Germline V lookup: CDR1 SGHVS, CDR2 FNYEAQ. V lost 5 bases to trimming and J lost 1 base, with 17 bases between them. CDR3 sequence reads: CASSPLRSAGNTEAFF. In DNA, the CDR3 is TGTGCCAGCAGCCCGCTTAGGTCCGCGGGGAACACTGAAGCTTTCTTT.

The chain joins TRBV5-6 to TRBJ1-5, with D possibly being TRBD1 (6 bases). Germline CDR1 is SGHDT and CDR2 is YYEEEE. V shed 0 bases and J shed 3 bases, with 7 bases lying between them. This CDR3 has 14 amino acids. The CDR3: CASSLAGANQPQHF. CDR3 nucleotide sequence: TGTGCCAGCAGCTTGGCAGGGGCCAATCAGCCCCAGCATTTT.

V usage is TRBV4-3 and J usage is TRBJ1-4, with D possibly matching TRBD1 (5 bases). V gave up 1 base and J gave up 3 bases, with 9 bases separating them. CDR3 size: 15 residues. The germline V gene encodes CDR1 LGHNA and CDR2 YSLEER. The CDR3 loop reads CASSQGGSPNEKLFF. The CDR3 nucleotides are TGCGCCAGCAGCCAAGGGGGGTCCCCTAATGAAAAACTGTTTTTT.

This sequence joins TRBV7-6 and TRBJ2-7; D gene ambiguous. V was clipped by 5 bases and J by 3 bases, with 11 bases between them. From germline, CDR1 is SGHVS and CDR2 FNYEAQ. CDR3 length equals 13 residues. CDR3 sequence reads: CASSPHPDYEQYF. CDR3 sequence (DNA): TGTGCCAGCAGCCCTCATCCTGACTACGAGCAGTACTTC.

The rearrangement joins TRBV5-4 to TRBJ2-3; D might be TRBD2 (6 bases). Germline assignment: CDR1 SGHNT and CDR2 YYREEE (reference sequence). The CDR3 runs to 16 residues. V lost 4 bases, J lost 0 bases, and 15 bases lay in between. Here the CDR3 DNA reads TGTGCCAGCAGCCGTGGAGGGGCCCAAAGCACAGATACGCAGTATTTT. Protein product: CASSRGGAQSTDTQYF.

The rearrangement links TRBV27 to TRBJ1-1, with D uncertain. Looked up from germline, CDR1 is MNHEY and CDR2 is SMNVEV (reference sequence). The CDR3 extends over 12 amino acids. V lost 5 bases and J lost 1, with 5 bases in between. The CDR3 DNA reads TGTGCCAGCAGTGCAGCGAACACTGAAGCTTTCTTT. Translated: CASSAANTEAFF.

The rearrangement uses TRBV29-1 and TRBJ2-5; 7 positions agree with TRBD1. Trimming cost V 6 bases and J 1 base; bases outside gene matches: 8. The CDR3 loop spans 14 amino acids. In germline, CDR1 is SQVTM, CDR2 ANQGSEA. The CDR3 reads CSVERGQVQETQYF. CDR3 DNA: TGCAGCGTGGAGAGAGGACAGGTCCAAGAGACCCAGTACTTC. Supplemented by reference TRBV29-1 and TRBJ2-5, the full variable domain reads SAVISQKPSRDICQRGTSLTIQCQVDSQVTMMFWYRQQPGQSLTLIATANQGSEATYESGFVIDKFPISRPNLTFSTLTVSNMSPEDSSIYLCSVERGQVQETQYFGPGTRLLVL.

J is TRBJ2-1 and V is TRBV14, with 9 bases that match TRBD1. The CDR3 is 13 amino acids. After removal of 8 bases from V and 6 bases from J, the junction contained 5 bases not matched to a gene. CDR1 and CDR2 (germline): SGHDN, FVKESK. CDR3 DNA: TGTGCCAGCGCGCGACAGGGGGGCAATGAGCAGTTCTTC. Translating it yields CASARQGGNEQFF.

V usage is TRBV19 and J usage is TRBJ1-2; TRBD1 matches at 10 bases. V was pared by 5 bases and J by 5 bases, with 8 bases of the junction left unmatched. This CDR3 is built from 15 residues. The germline V gene has CDR1 LNHDA and CDR2 SQIVND (reference sequence). CDR3 protein: CASSDDRGLGYGYTF. Here the CDR3 DNA reads TGTGCCAGTAGTGACGACAGGGGGCTAGGATATGGCTACACCTTC.

This clone was picked up one time. This CDR3 is CASSLDLTGSSYGYTF. The CDR3 DNA reads as TGTGCCAGCAGCTTAGACCTGACAGGGTCTAGCTATGGCTACACCTTC. The V and J genes are TRBV7-9 and TRBJ1-2; 7 bases line up with TRBD1. CDR3 size: 16 residues. CDR1 and CDR2 from the germline V gene are SEHNR and FQNEAQ (reference sequence). Trimming cost V 1 base and J 4 bases; bases outside gene matches: 9.

The V and J genes are TRBV9 and TRBJ2-7; 10 bases are shared with TRBD1. Germline-derived CDR1 and CDR2 are SGDLS and YYNGEE. The CDR3 has 14 amino acids. V shed 3 bases, J shed 3 bases, and the junction held 3 bases outside the gene matches. For the CDR3, the DNA is TGTGCCAGCAGCGAGGGGGACAGGGGCTACGAGCAGTACTTC. Its translation is CASSEGDRGYEQYF.

The chain uses TRBV18 and TRBJ1-1, with 7 nucleotides matching TRBD1. V trimming: 6 bases; J trimming: 5 bases; junction bases outside the gene matches: 6. This CDR3 is 13 amino acids long. The germline V gene has CDR1 KGHSH and CDR2 LQKENI. The CDR3 DNA reads as TGTGCCAGCTCTCTTACAGGGGAAACTGAAGCTTTCTTT. Protein: CASSLTGETEAFF. The variable domain in full, with the rest retrieved from reference TRBV18 and TRBJ1-1, is NAGVMQNPRHLVRRRGQEARLRCSPMKGHSHVYWYRQLPEEGLKFMVYLQKENIIDESGMPKERFSAEFPKEGPSILRIQQVVRGDSAAYFCASSLTGETEAFFGQGTRLTVV.

The rearrangement uses TRBV19 and TRBJ1-5; the D gene is possibly TRBD1 (6 bases). From germline, CDR1 is LNHDA and CDR2 SQIVND (reference sequence). The CDR3 has 14 amino acids. Between the trimmed V and J ends, which lost 3 bases and 0 bases, there was a span of 6 bases. Written as DNA, the CDR3 is TGTGCCAGTAGTATGACAGGTAGCAATCAGCCCCAGCATTTT. Translating it yields CASSMTGSNQPQHF. The variable domain in full, with the rest retrieved from reference TRBV19 and TRBJ1-5, is DGGITQSPKYLFRKEGQNVTLSCEQNLNHDAMYWYRQDPGQGLRLIYYSQIVNDFQKGDIAEGYSVSREKKESFPLTVTSAQKNPTAFYLCASSMTGSNQPQHFGDGTRLSIL.

The rearrangement uses TRBV19 and TRBJ1-1; TRBD1 might be the D (5 bases). This CDR3 region has 15 residues. Germline V gene lookup returns CDR1 LNHDA and CDR2 SQIVND (reference sequence). V was trimmed by 6 bases and J by 4 bases, leaving 18 bases between them. CDR3: CASSRGQGLSTEAFF. CDR3 DNA: TGTGCCAGTAGCCGAGGTCAGGGATTGAGCACTGAAGCTTTCTTT.

The V gene is TRBV9, the J gene TRBJ2-3; possibly TRBD1 for D (6 bases). The germline V and J ends were trimmed by 0 bases and 5 bases, with 13 bases remaining between them. This CDR3 has 15 amino acids. CDR1 and CDR2 (germline): SGDLS, YYNGEE. DNA for the CDR3: TGTGCCAGCAGCGTAGGGGTAGGGGGATTAGATACGCAGTATTTT. This codes for CASSVGVGGLDTQYF.

The V gene is TRBV6-5, the J gene TRBJ2-3; maybe TRBD2 (5 bases). This CDR3 region has 15 residues. Germline V gene sequence: CDR1 MNHEY, CDR2 SVGAGI. The ends were cut back, 5 bases at V and 2 bases at J, with 14 bases in the middle. The CDR3 loop reads CASSPRGPNTDTQYF. CDR3 in DNA: TGTGCCAGCAGTCCTAGAGGGCCTAACACAGATACGCAGTATTTT.

This clone was seen only once. This sequence joins TRBV5-6 and TRBJ2-1, with D perhaps matching TRBD2 (6 bases). Germline V gene sequence: CDR1 SGHDT, CDR2 YYEEEE. V lost 0 bases and J lost 4, with 14 bases in between. The CDR3 has 16 amino acids. CDR3 DNA sequence: TGTGCCAGCAGCTTGGCCCAGGGCGGGGTATACAATGAGCAGTTCTTC. Its translation: CASSLAQGGVYNEQFF.

The V gene is TRBV29-1, the J gene TRBJ2-1, with 10 bases lining up with TRBD2. Per germline, CDR1 SQVTM and CDR2 ANQGSEA. The CDR3 contains 14 residues. The V segment lost 3 bases and the J segment 9 bases; nucleotides outside the gene matches: 8. The CDR3 DNA sequence: TGCAGCGTTGATTTGAGCGGGGGGGCCGGTGAGCAGTTCTTC. Amino acids: CSVDLSGGAGEQFF.

The chain joins TRBV11-2 to TRBJ2-5, with TRBD1 matching 7 bases. With V trimmed by 5 bases and J by 5 bases, 17 bases remained unmatched. Per germline, CDR1 SGHAT and CDR2 FQNNGV. CDR3 length equals 17 residues. In DNA, the CDR3 is TGTGCCAGCAGCCGAACCGGACAGGACCGATTCGGTGAGACCCAGTACTTC. Translation: CASSRTGQDRFGETQYF.